This T cell receptor (beta chain) was sequenced during a study of T cell repertoires in cytomegalovirus infection. Study-wide background: Indicated by public TCR beta signatures were CMV infection and matching HLA type. Study observations and caveats: Dominant in the ex vivo response were TCR beta clonotypes restricted by HLA-C and specific for CMV. Adding up the frequency of public TCR beta families identified people who carried CMV plus the relevant HLA.

CDR3 length equals 12 residues. Germline V gene sequence: CDR1 MNHNY, CDR2 SVGAGI (reference sequence). The V end lost 6 bases, the J end lost 4 bases, and 9 bases lay between the germline ends. This clonotype was counted at least ten times. What it binds is not known. TCRdb passed the reads through MiXCR, listing each CDR3 protein once. The sample holds 250,000 or so distinct CDR3 sequences; 8% to 9.5% are singletons and the top ten take more than 12%. What was sequenced was PBMCs. This chain links TRBV6-6 with TRBJ2-5; D unclear. The sequence derives from a human donor in good health (CMV status not recorded). Some clones in this sample may be carry-over from other donors' samples. CDR3 bases: TGTGCCAGCAGGCCGTTTGGAGAGACCCAGTACTTC. It is translated as CASRPFGETQYF.